These 26 T cell receptor beta chains share one sample of origin, sequenced in a study of T cell responses to AZD1222 COVID-19 vaccine (dated by TCRdb to about 2021). The library was prepared using the immunoSEQ multiplex PCR assay. TCRdb took this table from immuneACCESS and kept in-frame rearrangements with V and J called. Such tables lack part of the clones; where checked against another copy, unresolved V genes explain under half of the gap, and the rest is unexplained. The sample table records 90,000 to 120,000 clones; 87% of these occur just once. 3.5% to 4.5% of the sample rests with the top ten. This sample's time point label indicates: baseline before first vaccination. Material: peripheral blood, obtained on day 0 of AZD1222 vaccination. These receptors were taken from an adult in good health.

In DNA form, the CDR3 reads TGTGCCGTGGGGTCGAGCAATCAGCCCCAGCATTTT. Translation: CAVGSSNQPQHF. This chain joins TRBV6-5 and TRBJ1-5; no clear D. The CDR3 totals 12 residues. Germline V gives CDR1 MNHEY, CDR2 SVGAGI. V lost 11 bases, J lost 1 base, and 9 bases lay in between.

The gene calls are TRBV10-1 and TRBJ1-6; 8 bases map to TRBD1. The CDR3 has 22 residues. Germline V gene sequence: CDR1 WNHNN, CDR2 SYGVQD (reference sequence). With 6 bases clipped from V and 9 bases from J, the junction kept 31 bases outside the gene matches. CDR3 sequence reads: CASSPLPGRGLVFYRGGSPLHF. The CDR3 nucleotides read TGCGCCAGCAGCCCTTTGCCGGGCAGGGGGCTTGTATTTTACCGTGGCGGTTCACCCCTCCACTTT.

The rearrangement joins TRBV19 to TRBJ1-2; 11 bases align to TRBD1. Germline V gene lookup returns CDR1 LNHDA and CDR2 SQIVND (reference sequence). This CDR3 has 16 residues. V shed 0 bases, J shed 7 bases, and the junction held 7 bases outside the gene matches. CDR3 in amino acids: CASSIDRKDRGLGYTF. CDR3 DNA: TGTGCCAGTAGTATAGATCGTAAGGACAGGGGGCTTGGCTACACCTTC.

CDR3 amino acids: CAWRALTVTYGYTF. The CDR3 DNA follows: TGTGCCTGGAGGGCCCTAACAGTGACCTATGGCTACACCTTC. The rearrangement uses TRBV30 and TRBJ1-2, with unresolved D. The V end was cut by 3 bases, the J end by 4 bases, with 15 bases between. The germline gives CDR1 GTSNPN, CDR2 SVGIG (reference sequence). The CDR3 is made up of 14 amino acids.

The chain carries TRBV11-2 and TRBJ2-7; D unresolved. The CDR3 consists of 12 residues. Germline-derived CDR1 and CDR2 are SGHAT and FQNNGV. Trimming took off 5 bases at V and 3 bases at J, with 8 bases between the two ends. CDR3 sequence (DNA): TGTGCCAGCAGCATCGACCACTACGAGCAGTACTTC. It codes for CASSIDHYEQYF.

The gene calls are TRBV6-5 and TRBJ2-7; TRBD1 agrees at 8 bases. The CDR3 sequence is 13 residues long. Germline trimming cut 5 bases from V and 7 bases from J; bases unmatched to any gene: 7. Per the germline V gene, CDR1 is MNHEY and CDR2 is SVGAGI. CDR3 region: CASSRTGSGEQYF. The CDR3 region has the DNA TGTGCCAGCAGTCGGACAGGGTCGGGGGAGCAGTACTTC.

This clone occurred once. The chain has TRBV5-4 and TRBJ1-4; the D is unclear. The germline V and J ends were trimmed by 9 bases and 0 bases, with 18 bases remaining between them. The CDR3 has 16 residues. Germline V gene data show CDR1 as SGHNT and CDR2 as YYREEE (reference sequence). The CDR3 is CATWDDRLSTNEKLFF. DNA for the CDR3: TGTGCCACCTGGGATGATCGACTCTCAACTAATGAAAAACTGTTTTTT. The full variable domain, rest sourced from reference TRBV5-4 and TRBJ1-4, is ETGVTQSPTHLIKTRGQQVTLRCSSQSGHNTVSWYQQALGQGPQFIFQYYREEENGRGNFPPRFSGLQFPNYSSELNVNALELDDSALYLCATWDDRLSTNEKLFFGSGTQLSVL.

The chain carries TRBV7-8 and TRBJ1-5; perhaps TRBD1 as D (5 bases). Trimming stripped 5 bases from V and 2 bases from J, with 7 bases between. The CDR3 loop spans 13 amino acids. The germline gives CDR1 SGHVS, CDR2 FQNEAQ. CDR3 sequence: CASSRGGNQPQHF. Here the CDR3 DNA reads TGTGCCAGCAGCCGGGGGGGCAATCAGCCCCAGCATTTT.

The rearrangement links TRBV6-1 to TRBJ1-2; unclear D gene. The ends were cut back, 2 bases at V and 7 bases at J, with 14 bases in the middle. CDR3 length equals 14 residues. Germline CDR1 and CDR2: MNHNS and SASEGT. CDR3 DNA sequence: TGTGCCAGCAGTGAACGGCGGGATCTCGCTGGCTACACCTTC. Translated: CASSERRDLAGYTF.

The rearrangement joins TRBV18 to TRBJ2-2, with 7 bases aligning to TRBD2. Germline CDR1 and CDR2: KGHSH and LQKENI. Unmatched junction bases numbered 4, after V lost 5 bases and J lost 1 base. This CDR3 comprises 15 residues. In nucleotides, the CDR3 is TGTGCCAGCTCAGCCGGGACTATGAACACCGGGGAGCTGTTTTTT. Amino acids: CASSAGTMNTGELFF.

CDR3 sequence (DNA): TGTGCCAGTAGTATAGGAGGGGGACAGGGAAATCAGCCCCAGCATTTT. This codes for CASSIGGGQGNQPQHF. The chain recombines TRBV19 with TRBJ1-5; 9 bases align to TRBD1. Germline trimming cut 1 base from V and 4 bases from J; bases unmatched to any gene: 5. Looked up from germline, CDR1 is LNHDA and CDR2 is SQIVND (reference sequence). The CDR3 consists of 16 residues.

Only one count was recorded for this clone. Its ends do not fully match the called genes, so a read error is possible. Other DNA sequences in the sample encode the same CDR3. The genes are TRBV13 and TRBJ1-3, with 7 nucleotides matching TRBD1. This CDR3 has 14 amino acids. Per the germline V gene, CDR1 is PRHDT and CDR2 is FYEKMQ (reference sequence). CDR3 nucleotide sequence: TGTGCCAGCAGCCTAGGGGGCAGTGGAAACACCATATATTTT. This translates into CASSLGGSGNTIYF.

The V gene is TRBV29-1, the J gene TRBJ1-4; 7 bases align to TRBD1. This CDR3 is 13 amino acids long. Germline lookup yields CDR1 SQVTM and CDR2 ANQGSEA. Trimming removed 6 bases from V and 5 bases from J; junction bases left unmatched: 6. The CDR3 region is CSVTGQTNEKLFF. The DNA for the CDR3 is TGCAGCGTCACGGGACAGACAAATGAAAAACTGTTTTTT.

The J gene is TRBJ1-1, the V gene TRBV3-1 (or the pseudogene TRBV3-2), with no clear D. The CDR3 runs 13 residues. CDR1 and CDR2 from the germline V gene are LGHDT and YNNKEL (reference sequence). The V and J ends lost 4 bases and 8 bases respectively, with 14 bases between them. The CDR3 sequence is CASSRTEYDEAFF. The CDR3 region has the DNA TGTGCCAGCAGCCGCACAGAGTATGACGAAGCTTTCTTT.

The count of this clone is one. The V gene is TRBV6-5, the J gene TRBJ1-1; D is undetermined. The CDR3 totals 14 residues. Trimming removed 1 base from V and 0 bases from J, with 6 bases in between. Germline CDR1 MNHEY, CDR2 SVGAGI. The DNA of the CDR3 is TGTGCCAGCAGTTACTACAGTATGAACACTGAAGCTTTCTTT. Protein sequence: CASSYYSMNTEAFF.

The rearrangement links TRBV12-3 or TRBV12-4 to TRBJ1-1; weak D call: TRBD1 (5 bases). There are 13 residues in the CDR3. Trimming stripped 6 bases from V and 0 bases from J, with 8 bases between. CDR3: CASSPQVNTEAFF. DNA for the CDR3: TGTGCCAGCAGCCCACAGGTGAACACTGAAGCTTTCTTT.

The J gene is TRBJ2-7, the V gene TRBV11-2, with a tentative D call TRBD1 (6 bases). This CDR3 contains 15 residues. CDR1 SGHAT and CDR2 FQNNGV come from the germline V gene. Trimming left V 5 bases short and J 6 bases short, with 20 bases between. CDR3 nucleotide sequence: TGTGCCAGCAGCATCGGGACACTCAGAGACCGCGAGCAGTACTTC. It encodes CASSIGTLRDREQYF.

V and J are TRBV3-1 (or the pseudogene TRBV3-2) and TRBJ2-1; tentatively, D is TRBD2 (6 bases). The CDR3 has 12 residues. V was cut by 4 bases and J by 6 bases, with 7 bases left in between. Germline V gene lookup returns CDR1 LGHDT and CDR2 YNNKEL (reference sequence). The chain's CDR3 is CASSPGVNEQFF. CDR3 nucleotide sequence: TGTGCCAGCAGCCCGGGGGTCAATGAGCAGTTCTTC.

The V and J genes are TRBV6-6 and TRBJ2-4; D is possibly TRBD1 or TRBD2 (6 bases each). Trimming stripped 6 bases from V and 7 bases from J, with 22 bases between. The CDR3 extends over 16 amino acids. Germline lookup yields CDR1 MNHNY and CDR2 SVGAGI (reference sequence). The CDR3 loop reads CASSLPGPGGGNIQYF. CDR3 DNA: TGTGCCAGCAGCCTACCGGGACCAGGAGGGGGGAACATTCAGTACTTC.

The chain recombines TRBV25-1 with TRBJ1-1; D remains unclear. V was shortened by 8 bases and J by 6 bases, with 13 bases between the two germline ends. The CDR3 runs 12 residues. Germline values: CDR1 MGHDK, CDR2 SYGVNS. CDR3 sequence: CASSPVGPEAFF. The CDR3 bases are TGTGCCAGCTCCCCCGTGGGTCCTGAAGCTTTCTTT.

The sample holds a few counts of this clone. V and J are TRBV28 and TRBJ1-2, with D maybe TRBD1 (5 bases). The germline V gene has CDR1 MDHEN and CDR2 SYDVKM. The ends were cut back, 5 bases at V and 6 bases at J, with 22 bases in the middle. CDR3 length: 16 residues. CDR3 DNA: TGTGCCAGCAGTATACGACGTTGGGCAGGGTCACATGGCTACACCTTC. Translation: CASSIRRWAGSHGYTF.

The chain links TRBV6-5 to TRBJ1-5; D is possibly TRBD1 (5 bases). CDR3 length: 15 residues. The germline gives CDR1 MNHEY, CDR2 SVGAGI. Trimming took off 3 bases at V and 5 bases at J, with 14 bases between the two ends. CDR3 sequence reads: CASSYYGTADQPQHF. The CDR3 bases are TGTGCCAGCAGTTATTACGGGACCGCCGATCAGCCCCAGCATTTT.

The chain has TRBV4-1 and TRBJ1-6; D is unresolved. The CDR3 extends over 18 amino acids. The ends were cut back, 0 bases at V and 6 bases at J, with 18 bases in the middle. Germline V lookup: CDR1 MGHRA, CDR2 YSYEKL. This CDR3 is CASSQDPVARTGNSPLHF. DNA of the CDR3: TGCGCCAGCAGCCAAGACCCGGTGGCGCGGACGGGTAATTCACCCCTCCACTTT.

This sequence joins TRBV3-1 (or the pseudogene TRBV3-2) and TRBJ1-2, with D hard to call. The germline CDR1 and CDR2 sequences are LGHDT and YNNKEL (reference sequence). The length of the CDR3 is 12 residues. The V end lost 1 base, the J end lost 5 bases, and 5 bases lay between the germline ends. The CDR3 protein is CASSQGEYGYTF. CDR3 DNA: TGTGCCAGCAGCCAAGGGGAATATGGCTACACCTTC.

This clone was counted once. The chain is built from TRBV6-2 or TRBV6-3 and TRBJ2-6; no clear D gene. Germline-derived CDR1 and CDR2 are MNHEY and SVGEGT. The CDR3 totals 15 residues. V was clipped by 2 bases and J by 0 bases, with 5 bases between them. CDR3 amino acids: CASSYGSSGANVLTF. The CDR3 nucleotides read TGTGCCAGCAGTTACGGCAGCTCTGGGGCCAACGTCCTGACTTTC.

This chain joins TRBV19 and TRBJ2-7, with a possible D match to TRBD2 (5 bases). The germline V gene has CDR1 LNHDA and CDR2 SQIVND (reference sequence). The V gene lost 6 bases and the J gene lost 2 bases, with 14 bases spanning the gap. This CDR3 has 14 residues. The CDR3 spells CASSTPGVTYEQYF. DNA for the CDR3: TGTGCCAGTAGCACACCCGGGGTAACCTACGAGCAGTACTTC.